This TCR beta chain was observed in a study of control samples from healthy donors and cancer patients. The CDR3 totals 13 residues. The junction had 1 base not matched to a gene; V was cut back by 3 bases and J by 8 bases. Germline V gene sequence: CDR1 LNHDA, CDR2 SQIVND (reference sequence). Repertoires were generated with immunoSEQ multiplex PCR, while TCRdb's copy carries only in-frame clones and drops some. The sample has 250,000 to 300,000 clones, roughly 82% seen once. The chain couples TRBV19 to TRBJ2-6; 7 bases match TRBD1. This TCR was sampled from a woman aged 60-70 years with lung cancer. What was sequenced was PBMCs. The CDR3 sequence: CASSMTGPNVLTF. The CDR3, as DNA: TGTGCCAGTAGTATGACAGGGCCCAACGTCCTGACTTTC.